This T cell receptor (beta chain) is from a study of alternative splicing in chronic myeloid leukemia remission (dated by TCRdb to 2020 to 2022). Background on the whole study: RNA sequencing was used to profile peripheral blood taken from chronic-phase CML patients both at diagnosis and at remission, and those profiles were then compared against healthy donors. Trizol was used to extract total RNA from peripheral blood mononuclear cells of diagnosis, remission and control samples. In terms of female/male counts, the diagnosis samples were 11/5, the remission samples were 8/3 and the controls were 2/4. Nine or ten diagnostic specimens, together with matched remission specimens, were obtained from the RESIST (imatinib), ENESTxtnd (nilotinib) and PINNACLE (nilotinib plus pegylated interferon) trials. Median ages of around 52 years at diagnosis, 56 to 65 at remission and about 37 for healthy controls were recorded. Total leukocytes from peripheral blood collected in EDTA were used as the trial diagnostic specimens. Nine CML samples, seven diagnostic and two matched remission, came from the French Persistem study. Findings and caveats that apply to the study as a whole: At remission, blood cell composition was reshaped to resemble that of the lymphoid cell-enriched normal controls. Blood cell composition varied strongly between timepoints, moving from enrichment of myeloid progenitors at diagnosis to enrichment of mature lymphoid cells at remission.

The time point label here, explained by the study, means: chronic-phase CML before TKI therapy (screening/day 1). Roughly 16 CML patients were included in the patient cohort, and matched post-remission samples were retrieved for a subset of these patients. Comments on this clonotype: The antigen this receptor binds is unknown.

The library was generated by bulk RNA-seq. The TruSeq Stranded RNA sample prep kit was used to generate libraries of poly-A-enriched mRNA from an input of about 0.92 ug total RNA. Paired-end sequencing was carried out on a HiSeq 2500, and each sample was sequenced in triplicate. Each mate in the RNA-seq data had a read length of 125 nucleotides. As for the authors' bioinformatics: Reads were trimmed and aligned to hg38 using STAR v2.7, and quality control was done with FASTQC, RSeQC and multiqc. Salmon 0.14.1 was used to quantify gene expression levels as transcripts per million (TPM). Principal component analysis suggested that trial, library batch, sequencing batch, treatment regimen and sex did not drive transcriptomic profiles. The reads, reprocessed by TCRdb, yield one row per CDR3 protein sequence and no DNA. V and J calls and clone size were set by TCRdb, not the authors. This sample's listing comprises around 72 distinct CDR3 sequences.

The TCR was taken from an adult with chronic myeloid leukemia. The sample here was PBMCs or total blood leukocytes (not recorded which), taken at diagnosis.

The CDR3 corresponds to CSARQTGGSYEQYF. In this chain, TRBV20-1 is recombined with TRBJ2-7; the D call of TRBD1 rests on TCRdb alone, since no DNA is present to check it. There are 14 amino acids in the CDR3, from cysteine to phenylalanine inclusive. No coding sequence is recorded. The CDR1 and CDR2 encoded by the germline V gene (reference sequence) are DFQATT and SNEGSKA.